This T cell receptor (beta chain) was found in a study of blood T cell repertoires in COVID-19. Study information: Some COVID-19 samples were acute and others convalescent; all came from the United States, Italy and Spain. From T cells, B-cell-depleted T cells, or PBMCs came the material, which was cDNA or gDNA.

In the source study's methods: Estimates of nucleated cell counts were drawn from the amplification of reference gene primers. Sequencing used immunoSEQ multiplex PCR; TCRdb keeps in-frame clones, though not all of them. V and J calls and clone size are copied from that table; D and trimming were computed from the DNA. The profile shows about 250,000 clones, around 85% of them singletons. Per the germline V gene, CDR1 is LGHDT and CDR2 is YNNKEL (reference sequence). The germline V and J ends were trimmed by 3 bases and 7 bases, with 4 bases remaining between them. CDR3 length: 11 amino acids. The chain recombines TRBV3-1 (or the pseudogene TRBV3-2) with TRBJ2-1; D remains unclear. Material: peripheral blood. The receptor was derived from a man aged 80 or over with acute or convalescent COVID-19. The CDR3 reads CASSQENEQFF. In DNA form, the CDR3 reads TGTGCCAGCAGCCAGGAGAATGAGCAGTTCTTC.